Presented here are 29 T cell receptor beta chains from one specimen sequenced in a study of blood T cell repertoires in COVID-19. Generated by immunoSEQ multiplex PCR, the TCRdb table keeps only in-frame clones and is missing some. The sample records a few hundred thousand clones, 85% being singletons. Sequencing used PBMCs or T cells enriched from blood (not recorded which). All receptors derive from a man aged 40-50 years who had recovered from COVID-19.

The chain recombines TRBV6-5 with TRBJ1-5; TRBD1 is a possible D gene (6 bases). Germline V gene sequence: CDR1 MNHEY, CDR2 SVGAGI. Trimming cost V 5 bases and J 3 bases, with 11 bases left between them. This CDR3 contains 14 residues. CDR3 bases: TGTGCCAGCAGTCCGGGACAATTCAATCAGCCCCAGCATTTT. Amino acids: CASSPGQFNQPQHF.

V is TRBV6-2 or TRBV6-3 and J is TRBJ2-1, with D perhaps matching TRBD2 (6 bases). This CDR3 spans 15 amino acids. Germline V gene lookup returns CDR1 MNHEY and CDR2 SVGEGT. V dropped 2 bases and J dropped 9 bases, with 17 bases sitting between them. The CDR3, as DNA: TGTGCCAGCAGTTACAAGTCGGGAGACTCGGGTGAGCAGTTCTTC. As protein: CASSYKSGDSGEQFF.

The chain is built from TRBV20-1 and TRBJ2-1, with 15 bases identical to TRBD2. CDR1 and CDR2 from the germline V gene are DFQATT and SNEGSKA (reference sequence). Trimming cost V 3 bases and J 3 bases; bases outside gene matches: 3. The CDR3 is 16 amino acids. The CDR3 DNA sequence: TGCAGTGCTAGTGGGACTAGCGGGAGGATCTACAATGAGCAGTTCTTC. Amino acid sequence: CSASGTSGRIYNEQFF.

The J gene is TRBJ2-5, the V gene TRBV5-1, with 10 bases fitting TRBD1. Trimming at V came to 1 base and at J to 4 bases, leaving 7 bases not matched to a gene. Germline loops: CDR1 SGHRS, CDR2 YFSETQ. The CDR3 consists of 16 residues. The CDR3 sequence: CASSLSPRTGGETQYF. CDR3 sequence (DNA): TGCGCCAGCAGCTTGTCCCCAAGGACAGGGGGAGAGACCCAGTACTTC.

The chain couples TRBV5-6 to TRBJ2-7; D may be TRBD2 (6 bases). There are 15 residues in the CDR3. The germline CDR1 and CDR2 sequences are SGHDT and YYEEEE. V lost 4 bases to trimming and J lost 5 bases, with 19 bases between them. The CDR3 loop reads CASSRLGGGPDEQYF. In DNA, the CDR3 is TGTGCCAGCAGCAGGCTCGGTGGAGGGCCCGACGAGCAGTACTTC.

The genes are TRBV29-1 and TRBJ2-2, with TRBD2 as a possible D gene (6 bases). The CDR3 runs to 15 residues. The V end lost 3 bases, the J end lost 4 bases, and 15 bases lay between the germline ends. CDR1 is SQVTM and CDR2 is ANQGSEA in the germline V gene. The CDR3 region has the DNA TGCAGCGTTGATAGCTCGGGGGTGGGCACCGGGGAGCTGTTTTTT. Its protein is CSVDSSGVGTGELFF.

The CDR3 nucleotides read TGTGCCAGCAGCCAAGGTTTCGATCAGCCCCAGCATTTT. Translating gives CASSQGFDQPQHF. The rearrangement links TRBV3-1 (or the pseudogene TRBV3-2) to TRBJ1-5, with D unresolved. Germline CDR1 is LGHDT and CDR2 is YNNKEL (reference sequence). Trimming took off 1 base at V and 5 bases at J, with 6 bases between the two ends. CDR3 size: 13 residues.

V and J are TRBV13 and TRBJ1-1; TRBD1 matches at 7 bases. CDR3 size: 12 residues. The germline V gene has CDR1 PRHDT and CDR2 FYEKMQ (reference sequence). V lost 6 bases to trimming and J lost 8 bases; unmatched junction nucleotides: 6. This chain's CDR3 is CASSNRDREAFF. CDR3 coding DNA: TGTGCCAGCAGTAACCGGGACAGAGAAGCTTTCTTT. Combining the CDR3 with reference TRBV13 and TRBJ1-1 gives the whole variable domain AAGVIQSPRHLIKEKRETATLKCYPIPRHDTVYWYQQGPGQDPQFLISFYEKMQSDKGSIPDRFSAQQFSDYHSELNMSSLELGDSALYFCASSNRDREAFFGQGTRLTVV.

The chain uses TRBV5-1 and TRBJ2-1; 7 bases line up with TRBD2. The CDR3 has 15 amino acids. V gave up 4 bases and J gave up 8 bases; unmatched junction bases: 12. Germline V CDR1 and CDR2: SGHRS, YFSETQ. CDR3 protein: CASSPNGGSKDEQFF. In DNA form, the CDR3 reads TGCGCCAGCAGCCCCAATGGCGGGAGTAAAGATGAGCAGTTCTTC.

V and J are TRBV5-1 and TRBJ2-1; the D gene is possibly TRBD2 (6 bases). This CDR3 is 15 amino acids long. Germline CDR1 is SGHRS and CDR2 is YFSETQ. Trimming removed 2 bases from V and 0 bases from J, with 9 bases in between. The CDR3 loop reads CASSLAGNSYNEQFF. In nucleotides, the CDR3 is TGCGCCAGCAGCTTAGCGGGCAACTCCTACAATGAGCAGTTCTTC.

The rearrangement joins TRBV20-1 to TRBJ1-1; tentatively, D is TRBD1 (5 bases). CDR1 is DFQATT and CDR2 is SNEGSKA in the germline V gene (reference sequence). CDR3 length equals 11 residues. Trimming pared 6 bases from V and 7 bases from J, leaving 12 bases between. This CDR3 is CSASSTVEAFF. The CDR3 DNA reads as TGCAGTGCCTCGTCGACAGTTGAAGCTTTCTTT.

The sample holds a few counts of this clone. The chain links TRBV4-3 to TRBJ1-6, with D unclear. CDR1 LGHNA and CDR2 YSLEER come from the germline V gene. This CDR3 has 13 residues. V gave up 1 base and J gave up 10 bases, with 8 bases separating them. This chain's CDR3 is CASSQGGNSPLHF. DNA of the CDR3: TGCGCCAGCAGCCAAGGAGGGAACTCACCCCTCCACTTT.

The rearrangement joins TRBV28 to TRBJ2-7; D ambiguous. CDR3 length: 13 residues. Germline V CDR1 and CDR2: MDHEN, SYDVKM. V was trimmed by 5 bases and J by 6 bases, leaving 14 bases between them. The CDR3 DNA sequence: TGTGCCAGCAGTCCCCCTCGGGTGAGCGAGCAGTACTTC. It translates to CASSPPRVSEQYF. Looking up the rest from reference TRBV28 and TRBJ2-7 gives the full variable domain: DVKVTQSSRYLVKRTGEKVFLECVQDMDHENMFWYRQDPGLGLRLIYFSYDVKMKEKGDIPEGYSVSREKKERFSLILESASTNQTSMYLCASSPPRVSEQYFGPGTRLTVT.

V gene TRBV28 combines with J gene TRBJ1-1, with TRBD1 matching 8 bases. V shed 6 bases, J shed 11 bases, and the junction held 14 bases outside the gene matches. The germline V gene encodes CDR1 MDHEN and CDR2 SYDVKM. This CDR3 comprises 14 residues. The CDR3 spells CASSSTGAGVGAFF. In nucleotides, the CDR3 is TGTGCCAGCAGCTCGACAGGGGCGGGGGTTGGGGCTTTCTTT.

This clone was observed a few times. This chain uses TRBV10-3 with TRBJ2-7; TRBD2 matches at 7 bases. Per germline, CDR1 ENHRY and CDR2 SYGVKD. V lost 10 bases and J lost 3; bases outside the gene matches: 21. The CDR3 extends over 17 amino acids. CDR3 bases: TGTGCCACAAGTTCCCATCAGGCGGTGGCGGGAGTCTACGAGCAGTACTTC. It specifies CATSSHQAVAGVYEQYF.

J is TRBJ2-5 and V is TRBV30, with TRBD2 matching 7 bases. This CDR3 comprises 14 residues. V was clipped by 0 bases and J by 3 bases; unmatched bases: 4. In germline, CDR1 is GTSNPN, CDR2 SVGIG (reference sequence). CDR3 loop: CAWSVGGNKETQYF. The CDR3 region has the DNA TGTGCCTGGAGTGTGGGGGGGAACAAAGAGACCCAGTACTTC. The full variable domain, its missing parts supplied by reference TRBV30 and TRBJ2-5, is SQTIHQWPATLVQPVGSPLSLECTVEGTSNPNLYWYRQAAGRGLQLLFYSVGIGQISSEVPQNLSASRPQDRQFILSSKKLLLSDSGFYLCAWSVGGNKETQYFGPGTRLLVL.

The chain uses TRBV7-2 and TRBJ2-1; 10 bases match TRBD1. The CDR3 has 17 residues. Germline CDR1 reads SGHTA; CDR2 reads FQGNSA. The V and J ends lost 6 bases and 0 bases, in that order; junction bases with no gene match: 8. For the CDR3, the DNA is TGTGCCAGCAGTAGGACAGGGGGACTTAGCTCCTACAATGAGCAGTTCTTC. Amino acid sequence: CASSRTGGLSSYNEQFF.

This clone was seen ten or more times. This rearrangement joins TRBV9 to TRBJ1-3; D perhaps matches TRBD1 (5 bases). CDR1 is SGDLS and CDR2 is YYNGEE in the germline V gene. The CDR3 loop spans 14 amino acids. V lost 0 bases and J 4 bases, leaving 8 bases between the germline ends. CDR3 bases: TGTGCCAGCAGCGTAGGGACAATCGGAAACACCATATATTTT. This gives the protein CASSVGTIGNTIYF.

This chain links TRBV12-3 or TRBV12-4 with TRBJ1-5; D is undetermined. This CDR3 contains 12 residues. Trimming removed 5 bases at V and 5 bases at J, with 7 bases between. CDR3 residues: CASSLMDQPQHF. The CDR3 DNA sequence: TGTGCCAGCAGTCTAATGGATCAGCCCCAGCATTTT.

This clone was found once. The CDR3 nucleotides are TGTGCCTGGTCAACAACTAGCTCTGAGCAGTTCTTC. Encoded protein: CAWSTTSSEQFF. The rearrangement links TRBV30 to TRBJ2-1; possible D gene TRBD2, 6 bases. The CDR3 runs to 12 residues. Trimming removed 5 bases from V and 9 bases from J, with 14 bases in between. Germline values: CDR1 GTSNPN, CDR2 SVGIG (reference sequence).

This clone was counted a single time. CDR3 protein: CAISPTALYGYTF. The CDR3 coding sequence is TGTGCCATCAGTCCGACAGCGCTCTATGGCTACACCTTC. The chain is built from TRBV10-3 and TRBJ1-2; D is perhaps TRBD1 (5 bases). CDR3 length: 13 amino acids. Germline values: CDR1 ENHRY, CDR2 SYGVKD. Deletions cut 5 bases from V and 4 bases from J, with 11 bases between.

V and J are TRBV3-1 (or the pseudogene TRBV3-2) and TRBJ2-7; no firm D call. The CDR3 runs 14 residues. Per germline, CDR1 LGHDT and CDR2 YNNKEL (reference sequence). The ends were cut back, 2 bases at V and 1 base at J, with 9 bases in the middle. The CDR3 coding sequence is TGTGCCAGCAGCCAAAGACATAGATCCTACGAGCAGTACTTC. Translation gives CASSQRHRSYEQYF.

CDR3 nucleotides: TGTGCCAGCAGTTTAACGCTAGCGGGAGAGACCCAGTACTTC. Translation gives CASSLTLAGETQYF. The chain couples TRBV27 to TRBJ2-5, with 8 nucleotides matching TRBD2. The CDR3 is 14 residues long. The V gene's germline CDR1 is MNHEY and CDR2 SMNVEV (reference sequence). After removal of 2 bases from V and 4 bases from J, the junction contained 3 bases not matched to a gene.

The chain carries TRBV29-1 and TRBJ2-7; D may be TRBD1 (5 bases). With 2 bases removed from V and 0 bases from J, the gap between germline ends came to 11 bases. The germline V gene encodes CDR1 SQVTM and CDR2 ANQGSEA. This CDR3 region has 14 residues. For the CDR3, the DNA is TGCAGCGTTGAATTACAGGCTACCTCCTACGAGCAGTACTTC. Protein: CSVELQATSYEQYF.

This clone has more than one count but fewer than ten. V is TRBV11-3 and J is TRBJ2-1; 9 nucleotides match TRBD2. The CDR3 has 14 amino acids. With V trimmed by 4 bases and J by 9 bases, 7 bases remained unmatched. The germline V gene encodes CDR1 SGHNT and CDR2 YENEEA. CDR3 DNA: TGTGCCAGCAGCTCGCGGGAGGGGAAGCTTGAGCAGTTCTTC. It codes for CASSSREGKLEQFF.

The genes are TRBV5-5 and TRBJ2-1; TRBD2 aligns across 14 bases. The CDR3 is 15 residues long. Unmatched junction bases numbered 2, after V lost 4 bases and J lost 5 bases. Germline V lookup: CDR1 SGHKS, CDR2 YYEKEE (reference sequence). CDR3 in DNA: TGTGCCAGCAGCCGACTAGCGGGAGGGCACAATGAGCAGTTCTTC. The encoded protein is CASSRLAGGHNEQFF.

The J gene is TRBJ1-2, the V gene TRBV4-2, with a possible D match to TRBD1 (5 bases). Germline V CDR1 and CDR2: LGHNA, YNFKEQ. V lost 1 base and J 5 bases, leaving 5 bases between the germline ends. The CDR3 covers 12 residues. The CDR3 reads CASSQGQYGYTF. In nucleotides, the CDR3 is TGTGCCAGCAGCCAAGGACAGTATGGCTACACCTTC.

The rearrangement links TRBV19 to TRBJ1-1; D call uncertain. From germline, CDR1 is LNHDA and CDR2 SQIVND (reference sequence). The CDR3 consists of 14 residues. Trimming left V 3 bases short and J 1 base short, with 9 bases between. The CDR3 bases are TGTGCCAGTAGTATTTACAGAAGGAACACTGAAGCTTTCTTT. Its protein product is CASSIYRRNTEAFF.

The genes are TRBV7-9 and TRBJ2-7; 7 nucleotides agree with TRBD1. The CDR3 is made up of 13 amino acids. Germline V CDR1 and CDR2: SEHNR, FQNEAQ (reference sequence). J was trimmed by 1 base and V by 5 bases; bases with no gene match: 2. The CDR3 is CASSQGQSYEQYF. The CDR3 DNA reads TGTGCCAGCAGCCAGGGACAGTCCTACGAGCAGTACTTC. The full variable domain, with the rest looked up from reference TRBV7-9 and TRBJ2-7, is DTGVSQNPRHKITKRGQNVTFRCDPISEHNRLYWYRQTLGQGPEFLTYFQNEAQLEKSRLLSDRFSAERPKGSFSTLEIQRTEQGDSAMYLCASSQGQSYEQYFGPGTRLTVT.